Listed below are T cell receptor beta chains from one sample, sequenced in a study of shared clonotypes between healthy human individuals. Repertoires were generated with immunoSEQ multiplex PCR, while TCRdb's copy carries only in-frame clones and drops some. The sample holds about 470,000 clones, 70% to 80% seen once. What was sequenced was PBMCs. These receptors came from a woman aged 40 to 50 in good health. Some clones in this sample may be carry-over from other donors' samples. CDR3s include the opening cysteine and the closing phenylalanine or tryptophan. D genes are given only for firm matches. Where a row states a size, it is once, few, many or the class of an expanded clone; other rows omit it.

TRBD1,TRBV19,TRBJ2-1,-,CASSVTGGNEQFF,TGTGCCAGTAGTGTCACAGGGGGCAATGAGCAGTTCTTC
-,TRBV5-1,TRBJ1-2,-,CASSLVSLRYGYTF,TGCGCCAGCAGCTTGGTAAGCCTTAGATATGGCTACACCTTC
-,TRBV7-2,TRBJ1-1,-,CASSLVWGATEAFF,TGTGCCAGCAGCTTAGTATGGGGTGCCACTGAAGCTTTCTTT
-,TRBV4-3,TRBJ2-1,few,CASSQEGEAYNEQFF,TGCGCCAGCAGCCAAGAGGGAGAGGCCTACAATGAGCAGTTCTTC
-,TRBV7-2,TRBJ2-1,-,CASSLVERSYNEQFF,TGTGCCAGCAGCTTAGTCGAGAGGTCCTACAATGAGCAGTTCTTC
TRBD1,TRBV5-1,TRBJ1-1,-,CASSLAGGLRQGGTEAFF,TGCGCCAGCAGCTTGGCCGGCGGACTGAGACAGGGGGGCACTGAAGCTTTCTTT
-,TRBV9,TRBJ1-3,-,CASSVASGVSVGNTIYF,TGTGCCAGCAGCGTAGCCTCCGGGGTCTCCGTTGGAAACACCATATATTTT
-,TRBV6-5,TRBJ1-5,once,CASSYSQNQPQHF,TGTGCCAGCAGTTACTCTCAAAATCAGCCCCAGCATTTT
-,TRBV7-8,TRBJ2-7,-,CASSSRGGQASYEQYF,TGTGCCAGCAGCTCCCGAGGTGGGCAGGCCAGCTACGAGCAGTACTTC
-,TRBV4-3,TRBJ2-6,few,CASSPQESYSGANVLTF,TGCGCCAGCAGCCCTCAGGAGTCCTACTCTGGGGCCAACGTCCTGACTTTC
TRBD2,TRBV5-1,TRBJ2-3,-,CASSLGFLAGTDTQYF,TGCGCCAGCAGCTTGGGATTTCTAGCGGGGACCGATACGCAGTATTTT
-,TRBV7-2,TRBJ2-7,few,CASSPAGWTTTYEQYF,TGTGCCAGCAGCCCCGCCGGGTGGACTACGACCTACGAGCAGTACTTC
-,TRBV30,TRBJ2-7,few,CAWSVTHRAEQYF,TGTGCCTGGAGTGTCACTCATAGGGCCGAGCAGTACTTC
TRBD1,TRBV6-1,TRBJ2-7,-,CASSEAGGQGIYEQYF,TGTGCCAGCAGTGAAGCGGGGGGACAGGGGATTTACGAGCAGTACTTC
-,TRBV5-1,TRBJ2-1,-,CASSHGTGGNEQFF,TGCGCCAGCAGCCACGGTACTGGCGGCAATGAGCAGTTCTTC
TRBD1,TRBV28,TRBJ2-7,-,CASTVRDSSSYEQYF,TGTGCCAGCACCGTCCGGGACAGCAGCTCCTACGAGCAGTACTTC
-,TRBV11-2,TRBJ2-3,-,CASSFRTAADTQYF,TGTGCCAGCAGCTTCCGGACGGCCGCAGATACGCAGTATTTT
-,TRBV7-3,TRBJ2-1,-,CASSLGSGIQNEQFF,TGTGCCAGCAGCTTAGGATCGGGGATCCAGAATGAGCAGTTCTTC
TRBD1,TRBV7-9,TRBJ1-2,-,CASSTGQGASYGYTF,TGTGCCAGCAGCACCGGACAGGGGGCGTCTTATGGCTACACCTTC
TRBD1,TRBV27,TRBJ2-2,-,CASSPHQGAGTGELFF,TGTGCCAGCAGTCCCCACCAGGGGGCAGGCACCGGGGAGCTGTTTTTT
TRBD1,TRBV11-2,TRBJ1-1,-,CASSTGGTEAFF,TGTGCCAGCAGCACAGGGGGGACTGAAGCTTTCTTT
-,TRBV4-1,TRBJ2-7,-,CASSQVGGREWSYEQYF,TGCGCCAGCAGCCAAGTTGGTGGAAGGGAATGGTCTTACGAGCAGTACTTC
TRBD2,TRBV2,TRBJ2-3,-,CASSRLAGGPGTDTQYF,TGTGCCAGCAGCAGACTAGCGGGAGGGCCGGGCACAGATACGCAGTATTTT
TRBD1,TRBV28,TRBJ1-5,-,CASSFRDRPAKSQHF,TGTGCCAGCAGTTTCCGGGACAGGCCTGCGAAGTCCCAGCATTTT
TRBD2,TRBV5-1,TRBJ2-1,-,CASSLEASGYNEQFF,TGCGCCAGCAGCTTGGAGGCTAGCGGCTACAATGAGCAGTTCTTC
-,TRBV7-8,TRBJ2-3,-,CASSLTVLTGTQYF,TGTGCCAGCAGCTTAACAGTCCTCACCGGTACGCAGTATTTT
TRBD1,TRBV20-1,TRBJ2-7,few,CSARTGGMEYF,TGCAGTGCTCGTACAGGGGGCATGGAGTACTTC
-,TRBV7-3,TRBJ1-2,-,CASSARGCTF,TGTGCCAGCAGCGCCAGAGGATGCACCTTC
-,TRBV28,TRBJ2-7,-,CASTPGRFAPAEQYF,TGTGCCAGCACCCCGGGGAGGTTTGCCCCAGCCGAGCAGTACTTC
-,TRBV18,TRBJ2-1,-,CASSPLAQRVGEQFF,TGTGCCAGCTCGCCGCTAGCCCAGCGGGTGGGTGAGCAGTTCTTC
TRBD1,TRBV5-1,TRBJ2-2,-,CASSFLTTGGTGELFF,TGCGCCAGCAGCTTCCTGACGACAGGGGGGACCGGGGAGCTGTTTTTT
-,TRBV30,TRBJ1-5,-,CAWSAGKGNQPQHF,TGTGCCTGGAGTGCGGGGAAAGGCAATCAGCCCCAGCATTTT
-,TRBV30,TRBJ1-2,-,CAWSVSGEWGYGYTF,TGTGCCTGGAGTGTATCCGGAGAGTGGGGCTATGGCTACACCTTC
-,TRBV5-1,TRBJ1-1,-,CASSLAENTEAFF,TGCGCCAGCAGCTTGGCGGAGAACACTGAAGCTTTCTTT
-,TRBV9,TRBJ1-2,-,CASSVGIRDGYTF,TGTGCCAGCAGCGTGGGGATCAGGGATGGCTACACCTTC
-,TRBV7-2,TRBJ2-5,-,CASSLNWGQETQYF,TGTGCCAGCAGCTTAAACTGGGGTCAAGAGACCCAGTACTTC
-,TRBV18,TRBJ1-2,-,CASSPPGAGRGYGYTF,TGTGCCAGCTCTCCTCCTGGGGCAGGGCGCGGCTATGGCTACACCTTC
TRBD2,TRBV5-5,TRBJ2-3,-,CASSPGLALRDTQYF,TGTGCCAGCAGCCCGGGACTAGCGTTAAGAGATACGCAGTATTTT
-,TRBV7-2,TRBJ1-2,few,CASSPRQVGGYTF,TGTGCCAGCAGCCCCCGGCAGGTGGGTGGCTACACCTTC
-,TRBV19,TRBJ2-5,-,CASSWAAEGETQYF,TGTGCCAGTAGTTGGGCGGCCGAGGGGGAGACCCAGTACTTC
TRBD1,TRBV18,TRBJ2-3,-,CASSPGQGGTDTQYF,TGTGCCAGCTCACCTGGACAGGGGGGCACAGATACGCAGTATTTT
-,TRBV4-1,TRBJ2-3,-,CASSPGPFRGTDTQYF,TGCGCCAGCAGCCCCGGGCCCTTCCGGGGCACAGATACGCAGTATTTT